This record looks at one T cell receptor beta chain sequence and its context. The CDR3 runs to 13 residues. V lost 3 bases and J lost 3; bases outside the gene matches: 3. Germline CDR1 and CDR2: SGHRS and YFSETQ. The table came from immunoSEQ multiplex PCR; TCRdb's copy has only in-frame clones and leaves some out. The table has 15,000 to 20,000 clones, 85% to 90% seen once; the top ten hold more than 8%. This sample was taken from a study of control samples from healthy donors and cancer patients. Sequences were obtained from PBMCs. The sequence derives from a woman aged 60 to 75 with head and neck cancer. The rearrangement links TRBV5-1 to TRBJ2-7; 7 nucleotides match TRBD1. The chain's CDR3 is CASSYDRDYEQYF. CDR3 sequence (DNA): TGCGCCAGCAGCTACGACAGGGACTACGAGCAGTACTTC.